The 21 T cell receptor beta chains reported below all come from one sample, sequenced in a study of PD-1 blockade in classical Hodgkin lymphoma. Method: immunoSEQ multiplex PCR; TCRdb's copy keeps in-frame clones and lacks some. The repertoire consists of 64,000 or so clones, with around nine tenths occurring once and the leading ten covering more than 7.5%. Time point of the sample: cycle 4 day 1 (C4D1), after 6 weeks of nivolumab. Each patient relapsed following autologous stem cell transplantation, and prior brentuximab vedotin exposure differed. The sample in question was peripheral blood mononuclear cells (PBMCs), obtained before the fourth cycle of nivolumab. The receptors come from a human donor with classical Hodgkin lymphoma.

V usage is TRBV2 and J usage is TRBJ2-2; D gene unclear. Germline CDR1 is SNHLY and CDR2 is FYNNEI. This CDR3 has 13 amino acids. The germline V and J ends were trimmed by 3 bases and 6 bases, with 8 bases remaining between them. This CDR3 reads CASSDRKSGELFF. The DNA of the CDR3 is TGTGCCAGCAGTGATAGAAAATCCGGGGAGCTGTTTTTT.

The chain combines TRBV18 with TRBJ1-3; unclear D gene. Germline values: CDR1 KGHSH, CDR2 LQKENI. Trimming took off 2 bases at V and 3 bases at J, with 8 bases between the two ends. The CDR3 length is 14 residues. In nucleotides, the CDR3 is TGTGCCAGCTCACCAAGCACTTATGGAAACACCATATATTTT. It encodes CASSPSTYGNTIYF.

The chain's CDR3 is CASSQPRDRIYGKLFF. CDR3 DNA: TGCGCCAGCAGCCAGCCACGGGACAGGATTTATGGAAAACTGTTTTTT. The V call is TRBV4-1, the J call TRBJ1-4, with TRBD1 identical over 8 bases. This CDR3 region has 16 residues. Germline V gene lookup returns CDR1 MGHRA and CDR2 YSYEKL. V trimming: 3 bases; J trimming: 10 bases; junction bases outside the gene matches: 13.

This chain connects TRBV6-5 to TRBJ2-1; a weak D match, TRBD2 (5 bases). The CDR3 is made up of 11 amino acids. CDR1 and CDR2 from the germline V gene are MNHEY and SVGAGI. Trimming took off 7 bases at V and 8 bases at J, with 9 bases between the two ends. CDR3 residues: CASTRGYEQFF. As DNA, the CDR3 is TGTGCCAGCACCCGAGGGTATGAGCAGTTCTTC.

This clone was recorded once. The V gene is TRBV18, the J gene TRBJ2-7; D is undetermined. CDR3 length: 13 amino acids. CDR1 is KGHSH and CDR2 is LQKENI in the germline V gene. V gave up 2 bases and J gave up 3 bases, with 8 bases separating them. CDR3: CASSPRVFYEQYF. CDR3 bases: TGTGCCAGCTCACCAAGGGTTTTCTACGAGCAGTACTTC.

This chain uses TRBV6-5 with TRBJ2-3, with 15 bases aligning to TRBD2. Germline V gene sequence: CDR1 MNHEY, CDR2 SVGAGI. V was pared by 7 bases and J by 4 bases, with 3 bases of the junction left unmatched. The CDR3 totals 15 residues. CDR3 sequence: CASNGLAGGSDTQYF. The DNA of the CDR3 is TGTGCCAGCAACGGACTAGCGGGGGGGTCAGATACGCAGTATTTT.

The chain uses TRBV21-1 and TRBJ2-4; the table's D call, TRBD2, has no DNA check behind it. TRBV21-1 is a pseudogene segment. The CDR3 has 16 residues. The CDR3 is CASTVKLAARKNIQYF. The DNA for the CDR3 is TGTGCCAGCACCGTCAAACTGGCGGCCCGCAAAAACATTCAGTACTTC.

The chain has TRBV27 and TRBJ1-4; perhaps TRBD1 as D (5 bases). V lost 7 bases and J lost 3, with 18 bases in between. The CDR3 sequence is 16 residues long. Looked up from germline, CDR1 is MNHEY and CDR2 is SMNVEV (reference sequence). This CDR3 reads CASTNLKGSSNEKLFF. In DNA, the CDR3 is TGTGCCAGCACCAACTTAAAGGGGTCCTCTAATGAAAAACTGTTTTTT. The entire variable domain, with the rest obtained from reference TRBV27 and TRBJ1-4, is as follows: EAQVTQNPRYLITVTGKKLTVTCSQNMNHEYMSWYRQDPGLGLRQIYYSMNVEVTDKGDVPEGYKVSRKEKRNFPLILESPSPNQTSLYFCASTNLKGSSNEKLFFGSGTQLSVL.

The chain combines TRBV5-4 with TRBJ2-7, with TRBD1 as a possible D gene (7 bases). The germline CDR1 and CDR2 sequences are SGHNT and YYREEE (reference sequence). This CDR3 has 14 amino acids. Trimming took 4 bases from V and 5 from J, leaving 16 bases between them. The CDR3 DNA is TGTGCCAGCAGCCGACAGGGAGGAGCCCACGAGCAGTACTTC. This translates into CASSRQGGAHEQYF.

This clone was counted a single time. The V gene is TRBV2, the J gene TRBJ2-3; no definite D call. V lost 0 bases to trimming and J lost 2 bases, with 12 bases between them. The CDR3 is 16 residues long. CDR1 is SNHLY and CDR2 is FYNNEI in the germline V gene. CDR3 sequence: CASSEAMGFLTDTQYF. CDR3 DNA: TGTGCCAGCAGTGAAGCGATGGGATTCCTCACAGATACGCAGTATTTT.

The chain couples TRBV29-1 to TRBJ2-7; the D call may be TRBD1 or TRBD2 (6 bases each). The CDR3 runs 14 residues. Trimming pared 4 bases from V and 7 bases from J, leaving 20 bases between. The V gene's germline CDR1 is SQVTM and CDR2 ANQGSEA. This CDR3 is CSVAGAGSVREQYF. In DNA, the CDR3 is TGCAGCGTTGCGGGGGCAGGGTCGGTTAGGGAGCAGTACTTC.

The CDR3 bases are TGCGCCAGCAGCTTGTCTTACTGGCGGGAGGAGGAAGATACGCAGTATTTT. This gives the protein CASSLSYWREEEDTQYF. This chain joins TRBV5-1 and TRBJ2-3; the match to TRBD2 covers 8 bases. CDR3 size: 17 residues. J gave up 5 bases and V 1 base, and 12 bases lay outside the gene matches. Germline V gene data show CDR1 as SGHRS and CDR2 as YFSETQ.

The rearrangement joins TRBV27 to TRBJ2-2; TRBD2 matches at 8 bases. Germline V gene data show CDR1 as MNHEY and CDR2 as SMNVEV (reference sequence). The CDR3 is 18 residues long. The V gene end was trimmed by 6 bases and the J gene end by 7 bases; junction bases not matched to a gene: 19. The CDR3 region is CASSRPPGVGLASGELFF. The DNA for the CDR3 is TGTGCCAGCAGCCGACCCCCGGGGGTCGGACTAGCTAGCGGGGAGCTGTTTTTT.

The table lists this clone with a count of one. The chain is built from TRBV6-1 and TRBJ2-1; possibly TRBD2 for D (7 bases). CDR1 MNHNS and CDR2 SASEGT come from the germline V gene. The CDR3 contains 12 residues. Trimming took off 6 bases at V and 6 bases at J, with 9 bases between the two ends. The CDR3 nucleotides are TGTGCCAGCAGAAGGGGGGGCAATGAGCAGTTCTTC. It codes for CASRRGGNEQFF.

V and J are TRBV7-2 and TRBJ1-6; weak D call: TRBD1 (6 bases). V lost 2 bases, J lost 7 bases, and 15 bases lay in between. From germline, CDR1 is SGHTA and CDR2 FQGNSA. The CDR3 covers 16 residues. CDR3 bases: TGTGCCAGCAGCTTAAAGCGTGGGGACATGAATTCACCCCTCCACTTT. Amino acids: CASSLKRGDMNSPLHF.

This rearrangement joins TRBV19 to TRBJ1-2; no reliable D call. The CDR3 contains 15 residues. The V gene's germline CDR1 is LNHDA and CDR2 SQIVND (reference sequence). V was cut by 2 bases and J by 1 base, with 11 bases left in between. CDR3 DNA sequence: TGTGCCAGTAGTATATCAGCCGATTATAACTATGGCTACACCTTC. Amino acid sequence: CASSISADYNYGYTF.

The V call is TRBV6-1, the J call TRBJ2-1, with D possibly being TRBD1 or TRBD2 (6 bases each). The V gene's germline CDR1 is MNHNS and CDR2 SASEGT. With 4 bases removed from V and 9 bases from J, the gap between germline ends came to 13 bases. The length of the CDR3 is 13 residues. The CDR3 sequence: CASSGRGGTEQFF. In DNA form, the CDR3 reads TGTGCCAGCAGTGGCAGGGGAGGTACTGAGCAGTTCTTC.

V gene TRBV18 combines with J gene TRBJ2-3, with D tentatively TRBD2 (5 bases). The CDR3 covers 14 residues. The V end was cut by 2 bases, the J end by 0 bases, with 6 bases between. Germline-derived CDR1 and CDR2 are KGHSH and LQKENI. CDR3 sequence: CASSPTGSTDTQYF. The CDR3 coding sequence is TGTGCCAGCTCACCAACGGGAAGCACAGATACGCAGTATTTT.

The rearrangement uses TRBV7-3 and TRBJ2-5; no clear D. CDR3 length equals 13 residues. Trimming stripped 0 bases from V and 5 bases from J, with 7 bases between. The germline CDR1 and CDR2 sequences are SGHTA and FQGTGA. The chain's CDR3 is CASSLTGWETQYF. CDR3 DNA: TGTGCCAGCAGCTTAACGGGGTGGGAGACCCAGTACTTC. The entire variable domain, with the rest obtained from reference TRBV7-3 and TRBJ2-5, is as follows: GAGVSQTPSNKVTEKGKYVELRCDPISGHTALYWYRQSLGQGPEFLIYFQGTGAADDSGLPNDRFFAVRPEGSVSTLKIQRTERGDSAVYLCASSLTGWETQYFGPGTRLLVL.

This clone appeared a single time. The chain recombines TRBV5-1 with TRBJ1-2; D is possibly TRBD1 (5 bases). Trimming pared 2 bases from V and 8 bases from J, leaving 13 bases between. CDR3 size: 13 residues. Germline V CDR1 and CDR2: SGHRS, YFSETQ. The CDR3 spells CASSFTGTVGYTF. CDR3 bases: TGCGCCAGCAGCTTCACTGGGACCGTGGGCTACACCTTC.

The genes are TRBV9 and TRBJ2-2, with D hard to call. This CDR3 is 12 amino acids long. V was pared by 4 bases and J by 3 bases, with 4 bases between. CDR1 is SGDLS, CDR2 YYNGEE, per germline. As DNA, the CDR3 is TGTGCCAGCAGCCGACACACCGGGGAGCTGTTTTTT. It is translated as CASSRHTGELFF.